The 22 T cell receptor beta chains below all came from one sample that was sequenced in a study of blood T cell repertoires in COVID-19. Produced via immunoSEQ multiplex PCR; TCRdb's table is partial and in-frame only. The table includes 55,000 to 80,000 clones, around 83% detected once. Sequencing used peripheral blood. The receptors originated from a man aged 50 to 60 with active COVID-19.

The chain joins TRBV21-1 to TRBJ2-2; TRBD2 is the table's D call and was not checked against the DNA. TRBV21-1 is described as a pseudogene. The CDR3 length is 18 residues. The CDR3 DNA reads as TGTGCCAGCAGCAAAGGTTTAGCGGGACTGACGAACACCGGGGAGCTGTTTTTT. This encodes CASSKGLAGLTNTGELFF.

This clone was detected once. V gene TRBV6-6 combines with J gene TRBJ1-5; D might be TRBD1 (5 bases). Germline CDR1 MNHNY, CDR2 SVGAGI (reference sequence). The germline V and J ends were trimmed by 8 bases and 0 bases, with 14 bases remaining between them. This CDR3 spans 15 amino acids. The CDR3 DNA follows: TGTGCCAGCGTACCGACAGCTTATAGCAATCAGCCCCAGCATTTT. It is translated as CASVPTAYSNQPQHF.

The rearrangement joins TRBV7-8 to TRBJ1-5; TRBD1 might be the D (5 bases). Germline CDR1 and CDR2: SGHVS and FQNEAQ. The CDR3 sequence is 15 residues long. Between the trimmed V and J ends, which lost 0 bases and 6 bases, there was a span of 12 bases. Here the CDR3 reads CASSLAGGRSQPQHF. Here the CDR3 DNA reads TGTGCCAGCAGCTTAGCGGGGGGAAGGAGTCAGCCCCAGCATTTT.

Here the CDR3 DNA reads TGTGCCAGTAGTATAGGGGGCCCCCGGTCCGGGGCCAACGTCCTGACTTTC. It is translated as CASSIGGPRSGANVLTF. V gene TRBV19 combines with J gene TRBJ2-6; TRBD1 might be the D (5 bases). The CDR3 runs to 17 residues. CDR1 is LNHDA, CDR2 SQIVND, per germline (reference sequence). Deletions cut 1 base from V and 4 bases from J, with 14 bases between.

CDR3 in DNA: TGTGCCAGCAGCCGTAGGGGACAGGCCTTATCCCAAGAGACCCAGTACTTC. Translated, it gives CASSRRGQALSQETQYF. This sequence joins TRBV7-9 and TRBJ2-5, with 8 bases lining up with TRBD1. This CDR3 comprises 17 residues. Germline CDR1 reads SEHNR; CDR2 reads FQNEAQ (reference sequence). V was pared by 5 bases and J by 1 base, with 12 bases of the junction left unmatched.

The chain uses TRBV19 and TRBJ1-1; the D is unclear. The length of the CDR3 is 13 residues. Germline CDR1 LNHDA, CDR2 SQIVND (reference sequence). Trimming took 1 base from V and 3 from J, leaving 6 bases between them. CDR3 nucleotides: TGTGCCAGTAGTATAGGGCCCGACACTGAAGCTTTCTTT. Translation gives CASSIGPDTEAFF.

This clone appeared a few times. The chain joins TRBV7-9 to TRBJ2-5; TRBD2 agrees at 8 bases. Germline CDR1 is SEHNR and CDR2 is FQNEAQ (reference sequence). V lost 6 bases, J lost 1 base, and 4 bases stayed unmatched. The CDR3 is 14 residues long. The CDR3 spells CASRGAGVQETQYF. In DNA, the CDR3 is TGTGCCAGCAGGGGAGCGGGAGTCCAAGAGACCCAGTACTTC.

V is TRBV30 and J is TRBJ2-1; the D gene is possibly TRBD2 (6 bases). This CDR3 has 13 amino acids. Trimming took 2 bases from V and 8 from J, leaving 13 bases between them. Germline lookup yields CDR1 GTSNPN and CDR2 SVGIG (reference sequence). Here the CDR3 DNA reads TGTGCCTGGAGTCGGGGGAGCGGCGATGAGCAGTTCTTC. It translates to CAWSRGSGDEQFF. The full variable domain, its missing parts supplied by reference TRBV30 and TRBJ2-1, is SQTIHQWPATLVQPVGSPLSLECTVEGTSNPNLYWYRQAAGRGLQLLFYSVGIGQISSEVPQNLSASRPQDRQFILSSKKLLLSDSGFYLCAWSRGSGDEQFFGPGTRLTVL.

CDR3 coding DNA: TGTGCCAGCAGTTTACCGGGACAGGGCGGCTATGGCTACACCTTC. It codes for CASSLPGQGGYGYTF. The rearrangement links TRBV28 to TRBJ1-2; TRBD1 agrees at 9 bases. The trim removed 2 bases at V and 4 bases at J, leaving 5 bases unmatched. This CDR3 has 15 residues. Germline V gene sequence: CDR1 MDHEN, CDR2 SYDVKM.

The gene calls are TRBV24-1 and TRBJ2-6, with D maybe TRBD1 (5 bases). V was trimmed by 1 base and J by 4 bases, leaving 10 bases between them. Germline V CDR1 and CDR2: KGHDR, SFDVKD. CDR3 length: 16 amino acids. CDR3 sequence: CATSDFSRAGANVLTF. The CDR3 region has the DNA TGTGCCACCAGTGATTTTTCCAGGGCGGGGGCCAACGTCCTGACTTTC.

The chain carries TRBV3-1 (or the pseudogene TRBV3-2) and TRBJ2-5; no firm D call. The germline V gene has CDR1 LGHDT and CDR2 YNNKEL (reference sequence). The CDR3 runs to 14 residues. V was cut by 0 bases and J by 5 bases, with 10 bases left in between. The CDR3 protein is CASSQDEIGETQYF. CDR3 DNA sequence: TGTGCCAGCAGCCAAGATGAAATCGGGGAGACCCAGTACTTC.

J is TRBJ2-3 and V is TRBV19, with 9 nucleotides matching TRBD2. The CDR3 totals 15 residues. After removal of 4 bases from V and 2 bases from J, the junction contained 4 bases not matched to a gene. Germline V CDR1 and CDR2: LNHDA, SQIVND (reference sequence). The CDR3: CASSRRLADTDTQYF. The CDR3 nucleotides are TGTGCCAGTAGTAGACGACTAGCGGACACAGATACGCAGTATTTT.

The genes are TRBV11-3 and TRBJ2-7, with 7 bases identical to TRBD2. Germline V lookup: CDR1 SGHNT, CDR2 YENEEA. J lost 5 bases, V lost 11 bases, and 15 bases had no gene match. This CDR3 is 14 amino acids long. In DNA form, the CDR3 reads TGTGCCGGACCTCGGGGGGTTAGGGAGGACGAGCAGTACTTC. Translated, it gives CAGPRGVREDEQYF.

The chain employs TRBV28 and TRBJ1-2, with 8 bases aligning to TRBD1. The V segment lost 2 bases and the J segment 7 bases; nucleotides outside the gene matches: 3. The CDR3 is 13 amino acids. Germline V gene data show CDR1 as MDHEN and CDR2 as SYDVKM. CDR3 region: CASSLPGGFGYTF. The CDR3 coding sequence is TGTGCCAGCAGTTTACCAGGGGGCTTTGGCTACACCTTC.

V is TRBV21-1 and J is TRBJ2-1; TRBD2 reflects the table's D call only, with no check against the DNA. TRBV21-1 is assigned pseudogene status. This CDR3 spans 13 amino acids. The CDR3 DNA reads as TGTGCGGGGTGGACTCTATCATGCAATGAGCAGTTCTTC. Its translation is CAGWTLSCNEQFF.

CDR3 loop: CASTWDRAADQPQHF. CDR3 bases: TGTGCCAGCACCTGGGACAGGGCAGCGGATCAGCCCCAGCATTTT. The V call is TRBV21-1, the J call TRBJ1-5; the table gives TRBD1 as D, unverified against the DNA. TRBV21-1 is flagged as a pseudogene. The CDR3 is 15 amino acids.

CDR3: CSVDGQGGDGYTF. CDR3 sequence (DNA): TGCAGCGTTGATGGGCAGGGGGGTGATGGCTACACCTTC. The chain joins TRBV29-1 to TRBJ1-2; 7 bases match TRBD1. V dropped 3 bases and J dropped 6; count of bases not matched to a gene: 7. This CDR3 is 13 amino acids long. Per germline, CDR1 SQVTM and CDR2 ANQGSEA.

The chain uses TRBV19 and TRBJ1-4; 10 bases fit TRBD1. V lost 3 bases, J lost 4 bases, and 8 bases stayed unmatched. The germline V gene has CDR1 LNHDA and CDR2 SQIVND (reference sequence). The CDR3 extends over 17 amino acids. The CDR3 sequence: CASSIPGQGYLNEKLFF. CDR3 DNA sequence: TGTGCCAGTAGTATTCCGGGACAGGGGTACCTTAATGAAAAACTGTTTTTT.

V usage is TRBV7-6 and J usage is TRBJ2-5; D is perhaps TRBD1 (5 bases). Trimming left V 4 bases short and J 4 bases short, with 13 bases between. Germline V gene data show CDR1 as SGHVS and CDR2 as FNYEAQ. The length of the CDR3 is 14 residues. The CDR3 is CASSYNQGGETQYF. CDR3 sequence (DNA): TGTGCCAGCAGCTATAATCAGGGTGGAGAGACCCAGTACTTC.

The gene calls are TRBV2 and TRBJ2-7, with 12 bases matching TRBD2. With 5 bases clipped from V and 1 base from J, the junction kept 3 bases outside the gene matches. The germline V gene has CDR1 SNHLY and CDR2 FYNNEI. This CDR3 region has 15 residues. In DNA form, the CDR3 reads TGTGCCAGCAGTCCCGGACTAGCGGGATCCTACGAGCAGTACTTC. Encoded protein: CASSPGLAGSYEQYF.

This clone occurred once. The chain couples TRBV5-1 to TRBJ1-2, with D unresolved. V was cut by 0 bases and J by 2 bases, with 8 bases left in between. CDR1 and CDR2 from the germline V gene are SGHRS and YFSETQ. The length of the CDR3 is 14 residues. The CDR3, as DNA: TGCGCCAGCAGCTTGGAGCGGGGAAACTATGGCTACACCTTC. This codes for CASSLERGNYGYTF.

The J gene is TRBJ2-7, the V gene TRBV19, with D tentatively TRBD1 (5 bases). CDR3 length equals 13 residues. V lost 3 bases, J lost 5 bases, and 11 bases lay in between. The germline V gene encodes CDR1 LNHDA and CDR2 SQIVND (reference sequence). CDR3 residues: CASSIQGVDEQYF. CDR3 nucleotide sequence: TGTGCCAGTAGTATTCAGGGCGTCGACGAGCAGTACTTC.